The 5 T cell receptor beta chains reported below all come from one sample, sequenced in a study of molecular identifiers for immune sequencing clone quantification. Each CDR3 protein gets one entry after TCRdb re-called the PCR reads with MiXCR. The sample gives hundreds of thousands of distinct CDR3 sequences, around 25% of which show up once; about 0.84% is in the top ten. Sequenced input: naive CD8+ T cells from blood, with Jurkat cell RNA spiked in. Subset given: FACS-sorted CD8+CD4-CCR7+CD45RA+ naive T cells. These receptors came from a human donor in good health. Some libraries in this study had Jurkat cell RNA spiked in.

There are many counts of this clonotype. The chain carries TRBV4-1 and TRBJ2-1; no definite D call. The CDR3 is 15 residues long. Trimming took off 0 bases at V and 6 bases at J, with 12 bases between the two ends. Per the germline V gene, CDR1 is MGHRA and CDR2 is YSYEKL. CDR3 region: CASSQDYGGRNEQFF. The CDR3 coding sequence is TGCGCCAGCAGCCAAGATTATGGTGGGCGCAATGAGCAGTTCTTC.

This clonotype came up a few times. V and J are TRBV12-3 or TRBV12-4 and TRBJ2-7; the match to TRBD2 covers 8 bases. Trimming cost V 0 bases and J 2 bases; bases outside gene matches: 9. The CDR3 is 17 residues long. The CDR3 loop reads CASSLAVIAGNPYEQYF. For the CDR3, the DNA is TGTGCCAGCAGTTTAGCGGTGATAGCGGGAAATCCCTACGAGCAGTACTTC.

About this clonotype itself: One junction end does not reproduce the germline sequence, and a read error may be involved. CDR3 in amino acids: CASSLRSGGYNEQVF. In DNA form, the CDR3 reads TGTGCCAGCAGCTTAAGGAGCGGGGGGTACAATGAGCAGGTCTTC. The chain employs TRBV11-2 and TRBJ2-1, with TRBD2 identical over 9 bases. The CDR3 consists of 15 residues. Germline V gives CDR1 SGHAT, CDR2 FQNNGV.

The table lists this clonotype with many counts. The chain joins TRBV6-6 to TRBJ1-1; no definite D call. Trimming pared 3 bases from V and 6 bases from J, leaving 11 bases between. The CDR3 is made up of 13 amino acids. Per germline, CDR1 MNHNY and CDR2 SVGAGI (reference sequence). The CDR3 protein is CASSYGEGAEAFF. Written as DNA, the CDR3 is TGTGCCAGCAGTTATGGAGAGGGCGCTGAAGCTTTCTTT.

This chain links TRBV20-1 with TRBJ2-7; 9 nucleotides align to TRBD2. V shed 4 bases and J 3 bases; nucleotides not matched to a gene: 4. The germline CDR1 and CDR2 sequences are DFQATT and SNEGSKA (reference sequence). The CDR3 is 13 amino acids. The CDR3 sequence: CSAILAGYYEQYF. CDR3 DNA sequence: TGCAGTGCTATCCTAGCGGGGTACTACGAGCAGTACTTC.